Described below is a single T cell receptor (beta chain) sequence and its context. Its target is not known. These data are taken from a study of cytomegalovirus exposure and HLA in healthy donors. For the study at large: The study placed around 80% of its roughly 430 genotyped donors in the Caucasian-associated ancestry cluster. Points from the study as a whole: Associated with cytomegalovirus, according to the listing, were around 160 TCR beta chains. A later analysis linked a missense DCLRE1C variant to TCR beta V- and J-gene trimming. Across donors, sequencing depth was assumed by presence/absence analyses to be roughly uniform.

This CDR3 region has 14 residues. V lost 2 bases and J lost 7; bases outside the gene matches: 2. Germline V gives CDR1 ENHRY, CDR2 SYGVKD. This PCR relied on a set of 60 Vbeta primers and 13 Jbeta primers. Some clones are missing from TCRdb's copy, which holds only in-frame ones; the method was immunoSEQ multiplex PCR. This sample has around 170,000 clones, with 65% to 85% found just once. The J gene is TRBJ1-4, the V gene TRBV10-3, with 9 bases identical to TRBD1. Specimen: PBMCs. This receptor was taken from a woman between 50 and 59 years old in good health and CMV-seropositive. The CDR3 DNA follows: TGTGCCATCAGTGAGCGGACAGGGGTTGAAAAACTGTTTTTT. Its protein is CAISERTGVEKLFF.